This T cell receptor beta chain appears in the sequencing data of a study of cytomegalovirus exposure and HLA in healthy donors. Broader study findings: Reportedly, HLA-A and HLA-B alleles of most subjects were accurately predicted from TCR beta. A few CMV-associated chains were confirmed in vitro to be specific for CMV antigens.

The CDR3 is 15 residues long. Germline assignment: CDR1 SNHLY and CDR2 FYNNEI. V lost 3 bases, J lost 5 bases, and 5 bases stayed unmatched. 60 Vbeta and 13 Jbeta primers were used in PCR. The method was immunoSEQ multiplex PCR; TCRdb's version includes in-frame clones alone and lacks a portion of them. The repertoire includes 90,000 to 100,000 clones, roughly 70% of them detected once, and roughly 2.7% sits in the top ten. Notes on this clone: Its specificity is not known.

The sequencing sample was made of PBMCs. The V call is TRBV2, the J call TRBJ2-3; 10 bases align to TRBD1. The sequence was collected from a man in his fifties in good health and CMV-seronegative. Here the CDR3 reads CASSDPGQGQDTQYF. CDR3 bases: TGTGCCAGCAGTGATCCGGGACAGGGGCAAGATACGCAGTATTTT.